Each of the 18 T cell receptor beta chains below was sequenced from the same sample in a study of blood T cell repertoires in COVID-19. Sequencing was performed with immunoSEQ multiplex PCR; in TCRdb, only in-frame clones are kept and a portion is missing. The repertoire holds about 62,000 clones, 76% seen once, with over 5% in the top ten. The sample was peripheral blood. The receptors were gathered from a woman in her forties or fifties with active or convalescent COVID-19.

Only a few counts were recorded for this clone. The rearrangement uses TRBV5-4 and TRBJ1-2, with 10 bases lining up with TRBD1. The CDR3 is 14 residues long. V shed 5 bases, J shed 8 bases, and the junction held 9 bases outside the gene matches. Germline V lookup: CDR1 SGHNT, CDR2 YYREEE (reference sequence). Here the CDR3 reads CASRAGTGEYGYTF. The CDR3 DNA follows: TGTGCCAGCAGGGCAGGGACAGGGGAATACGGCTACACCTTC.

In regard to this clone: Other DNA sequences within the sample encode an identical CDR3. Here the CDR3 DNA reads TGCGCCAGCAGCCAAGATGGACCGCCTAATCAGGGGAATTATGGCTACACCTTC. Protein: CASSQDGPPNQGNYGYTF. This sequence joins TRBV4-1 and TRBJ1-2, with D possibly being TRBD1 (6 bases). The CDR3 is 18 residues long. Deletions cut 0 bases from V and 5 bases from J, with 22 bases between. Germline-derived CDR1 and CDR2 are MGHRA and YSYEKL.

This clone was counted a few times. Other nucleotide sequences in the sample specify the same CDR3. The chain has TRBV29-1 and TRBJ2-7, with 7 bases aligning to TRBD2. V gave up 6 bases and J gave up 3 bases; unmatched junction bases: 2. This CDR3 has 11 residues. The germline V gene has CDR1 SQVTM and CDR2 ANQGSEA. The CDR3: CSVGGFYEQYF. DNA for the CDR3: TGCAGCGTCGGGGGGTTCTACGAGCAGTACTTC.

The chain has TRBV29-1 and TRBJ2-1, with D perhaps TRBD2 (6 bases). Trimming stripped 7 bases from V and 7 bases from J, with 20 bases between. The V gene's germline CDR1 is SQVTM and CDR2 ANQGSEA. The length of the CDR3 is 14 residues. CDR3 nucleotides: TGCAGCGCTTCCCGGGACTCTACTCGGAATGAGCAGTTCTTC. This codes for CSASRDSTRNEQFF.

The rearrangement uses TRBV2 and TRBJ2-7; D uncertain. CDR1 and CDR2 (germline): SNHLY, FYNNEI. Trimming took off 7 bases at V and 5 bases at J, with 18 bases between the two ends. The CDR3 consists of 14 residues. The CDR3 region is CASTLHESADEQYF. CDR3 sequence (DNA): TGTGCCAGCACTTTACACGAGTCCGCGGACGAGCAGTACTTC.

The chain combines TRBV29-1 with TRBJ1-1; 7 bases map to TRBD1. V trimming: 6 bases; J trimming: 0 bases; junction bases outside the gene matches: 4. This CDR3 has 13 amino acids. CDR1 is SQVTM, CDR2 ANQGSEA, per germline. The CDR3 is CSVGQVLNTEAFF. The CDR3, as DNA: TGCAGCGTCGGACAGGTATTGAACACTGAAGCTTTCTTT.

This clone was counted once. In DNA form, the CDR3 reads TGTGCCATCAGCCCGAGGGACACTGAAGCTTTCTTT. Translating it yields CAISPRDTEAFF. This chain joins TRBV10-3 and TRBJ1-1; D is ambiguous. Trimming pared 6 bases from V and 3 bases from J, leaving 8 bases between. The CDR3 extends over 12 amino acids. Germline-derived CDR1 and CDR2 are ENHRY and SYGVKD.

V is TRBV7-3 and J is TRBJ2-1; D perhaps matches TRBD2 (6 bases). Germline values: CDR1 SGHTA, CDR2 FQGTGA. Between the trimmed V and J ends, which lost 5 bases and 8 bases, there was a span of 16 bases. CDR3 length: 14 amino acids. CDR3 protein: CASSPGSIVDEQFF. DNA for the CDR3: TGTGCCAGCAGCCCCGGGAGTATTGTCGATGAGCAGTTCTTC.

The chain joins TRBV27 to TRBJ1-2; D remains ambiguous. V gave up 0 bases and J gave up 4 bases, with 9 bases separating them. Germline lookup yields CDR1 MNHEY and CDR2 SMNVEV (reference sequence). The CDR3 loop spans 14 amino acids. CDR3 region: CASSLSLRGYGYTF. For the CDR3, the DNA is TGTGCCAGCAGTTTATCGCTCCGGGGCTATGGCTACACCTTC.

This clone was counted only a few times. V is TRBV2 and J is TRBJ1-5, with TRBD1 matching over 8 bases. This CDR3 comprises 14 residues. The ends lost 6 bases at V and 6 bases at J; junction bases unmatched: 7. Germline values: CDR1 SNHLY, CDR2 FYNNEI. CDR3 coding DNA: TGTGCCAGCAGCGGGACAGGTCAAATTCAGCCCCAGCATTTT. The encoded protein is CASSGTGQIQPQHF.

The rearrangement uses TRBV24-1 and TRBJ2-5; D might be TRBD1 (6 bases). Germline CDR1 KGHDR, CDR2 SFDVKD. The V gene lost 3 bases and the J gene lost 0 bases, with 10 bases spanning the gap. The CDR3 loop spans 15 amino acids. CDR3 amino acids: CATSDDAGDQETQYF. CDR3 DNA: TGTGCCACCAGTGATGACGCAGGGGACCAAGAGACCCAGTACTTC.

This clone came up a few times. The V call is TRBV5-5, the J call TRBJ1-2, with D hard to call. Germline V gives CDR1 SGHKS, CDR2 YYEKEE (reference sequence). The CDR3 consists of 13 residues. The V end was cut by 4 bases, the J end by 2 bases, with 9 bases between. The CDR3 loop is CASSPELNYGYTF. As DNA, the CDR3 is TGTGCCAGCAGCCCTGAACTGAACTATGGCTACACCTTC.

The CDR3 sequence: CSVVGGHTEAFF. The DNA of the CDR3 is TGCAGCGTTGTCGGCGGCCACACTGAAGCTTTCTTT. The rearrangement uses TRBV29-1 and TRBJ1-1; D remains ambiguous. V was trimmed by 4 bases and J by 3 bases, leaving 9 bases between them. Germline values: CDR1 SQVTM, CDR2 ANQGSEA. The length of the CDR3 is 12 residues.

The chain combines TRBV20-1 with TRBJ1-2; TRBD1 is a possible D gene (5 bases). The CDR3 consists of 10 residues. Germline V CDR1 and CDR2: DFQATT, SNEGSKA (reference sequence). Trimming took 3 bases from V and 14 from J, leaving 13 bases between them. The chain's CDR3 is CSARWRGQTF. For the CDR3, the DNA is TGCAGTGCTAGGTGGAGGGGTCAGACCTTC.

This chain uses TRBV10-3 with TRBJ1-1; TRBD1 agrees at 8 bases. In germline, CDR1 is ENHRY, CDR2 SYGVKD. V was clipped by 6 bases and J by 0 bases; unmatched bases: 12. The CDR3 contains 17 residues. The CDR3 spells CAIRTNRGISMNTEAFF. CDR3 nucleotide sequence: TGTGCCATCAGAACTAACAGGGGGATTAGTATGAACACTGAAGCTTTCTTT.

This clone appeared a few times. The rearrangement joins TRBV7-9 to TRBJ2-7; 10 nucleotides agree with TRBD2. Germline V gene sequence: CDR1 SEHNR, CDR2 FQNEAQ (reference sequence). This CDR3 has 15 amino acids. V trimming: 4 bases; J trimming: 4 bases; junction bases outside the gene matches: 7. The CDR3 DNA follows: TGTGCCAGCAGCTCTTGGACTAGCGGCCAGTACGAGCAGTACTTC. This gives the protein CASSSWTSGQYEQYF.

The chain carries TRBV19 and TRBJ1-1; maybe TRBD1 (5 bases). The germline V and J ends were trimmed by 10 bases and 5 bases, with 17 bases remaining between them. CDR1 is LNHDA, CDR2 SQIVND, per germline (reference sequence). The CDR3 consists of 13 residues. The CDR3 bases are TGTGCCACCGCGGGACGGACAAAGACTGAAGCTTTCTTT. It is translated as CATAGRTKTEAFF. Together with reference TRBV19 and TRBJ1-1, the CDR3 gives the full variable domain: DGGITQSPKYLFRKEGQNVTLSCEQNLNHDAMYWYRQDPGQGLRLIYYSQIVNDFQKGDIAEGYSVSREKKESFPLTVTSAQKNPTAFYLCATAGRTKTEAFFGQGTRLTVV.

In its sample, this clone was seen a few times. The chain combines TRBV12-3 or TRBV12-4 with TRBJ1-2, with D possibly matching TRBD1 (5 bases). This CDR3 contains 13 residues. Trimming left V 6 bases short and J 7 bases short, with 15 bases between. The CDR3, as DNA: TGTGCCAGCAGCATTCAGGGCGTAGGTGGCTACACCTTC. This encodes CASSIQGVGGYTF.